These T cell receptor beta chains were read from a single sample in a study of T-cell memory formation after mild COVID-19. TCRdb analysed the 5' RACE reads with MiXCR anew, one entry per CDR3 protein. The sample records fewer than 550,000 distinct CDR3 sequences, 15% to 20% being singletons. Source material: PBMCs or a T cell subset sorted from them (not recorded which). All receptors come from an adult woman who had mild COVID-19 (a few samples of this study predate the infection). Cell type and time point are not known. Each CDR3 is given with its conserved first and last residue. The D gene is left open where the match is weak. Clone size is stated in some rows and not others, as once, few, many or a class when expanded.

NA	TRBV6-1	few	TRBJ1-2	TGTGCCAACACATTCAAAGGGGGCTACACCTTC	CANTFKGGYTF
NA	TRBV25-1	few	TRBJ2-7	TGTGCCAGGGTTCCAGGGCCGCTTGGGAGGGAGCAGTACTTC	CARVPGPLGREQYF
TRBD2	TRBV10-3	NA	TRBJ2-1	TGTGCCATCAGTGAGTCTGGACTAGTTATCAATGAGCAGTTCTTC	CAISESGLVINEQFF
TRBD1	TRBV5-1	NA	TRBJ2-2	TGCGCCAGCAGCCTCACAGGGGTAACCGGGGAGCTGTTTTTT	CASSLTGVTGELFF
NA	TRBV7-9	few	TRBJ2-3	TGTGCCAGCAGCCCTGGTAGACGGGGGCCATCCACAGATACGCAGTATTTT	CASSPGRRGPSTDTQYF
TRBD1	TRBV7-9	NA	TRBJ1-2	TGTGCCAGCAGCTTTTATGACAGGGGATACTATGGCTACACCTTC	CASSFYDRGYYGYTF
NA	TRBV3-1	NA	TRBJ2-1	TGTGCCAGCAGCCAATCTGTGTTCTACAATGAGCAGTTCTTC	CASSQSVFYNEQFF
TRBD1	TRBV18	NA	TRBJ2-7	TGTGCCAGCTCAACGACAGGGACAGGGTTAGGTGGCGAGCAGTACTTC	CASSTTGTGLGGEQYF
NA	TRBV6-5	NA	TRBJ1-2	TGTGCCAGCAGGAACCGGGACACGGCTTACTATGGCTACACCTTC	CASRNRDTAYYGYTF
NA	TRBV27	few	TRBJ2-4	TGTGCCAGCAGCCTAGGGTGGCCCGCCAAAAACATTCAGTACTTC	CASSLGWPAKNIQYF
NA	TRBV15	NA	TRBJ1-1	TGTGCCACCAGCAGAAAGGGGCTCCGAGACACTGAAGCTTTCTTT	CATSRKGLRDTEAFF
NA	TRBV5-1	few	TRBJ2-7	TGCGCCAGCAGCTTGGCTCAAACCGCCCAGGAGCAGTACTTC	CASSLAQTAQEQYF
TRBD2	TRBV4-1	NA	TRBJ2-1	TGCGCCAGCAGCCAAGTCCTAGCGGGAAGTGATGAGCAGTTCTTC	CASSQVLAGSDEQFF
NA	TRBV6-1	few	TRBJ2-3	TGTGCCAGCAGGAAACAGCTAAACACAGATACGCAGTATTTT	CASRKQLNTDTQYF
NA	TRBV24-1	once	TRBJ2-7	TGTGACACCAGTGATGGGGGAGGCTACGAGCAGTACTTC	CDTSDGGGYEQYF
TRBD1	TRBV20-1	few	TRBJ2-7	TGCAGTGCTAGAGACCTCCGGACAGGGCCCTACGAGCAGTACTTC	CSARDLRTGPYEQYF
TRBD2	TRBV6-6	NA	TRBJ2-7	TGTGCCAGCAGTTATAGCGGGGAGAGCTACGAGCAGTACTTC	CASSYSGESYEQYF
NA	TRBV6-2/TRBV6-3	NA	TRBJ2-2	TGTGCCAGCAGTTACCGGGGGACTGGATTATTTACCGGGGAGCTGTTTTTT	CASSYRGTGLFTGELFF
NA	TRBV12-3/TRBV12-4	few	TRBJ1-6	TGTGCCAGCAGTTTTAAGGGGGAAGCGTCACCCCTCCACTTT	CASSFKGEASPLHF
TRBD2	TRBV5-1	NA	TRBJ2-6	TGCGCCAGCAGCTCCGCGGGACTTAGCGGGGCGGTAAGCTCTGGGGCCAACGTCCTGACTTTC	CASSSAGLSGAVSSGANVLTF
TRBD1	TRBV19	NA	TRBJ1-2	TGTGCCAGTAGACGGGACAGGGGGTACTATGGCTACACCTTC	CASRRDRGYYGYTF
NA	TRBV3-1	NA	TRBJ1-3	TGTGCCAGCAGCCAATACCGGAGCTCTGGAAACACCATATATTTT	CASSQYRSSGNTIYF
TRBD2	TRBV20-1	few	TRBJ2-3	TGCAGTGCCAGAACTTACGCGGGAGTCCCTGATACGCAGTATTTT	CSARTYAGVPDTQYF
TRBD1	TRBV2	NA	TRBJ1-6	TGTGCCAACAGACCGGGACAGGGGAATTCACCCCTCCACTTT	CANRPGQGNSPLHF
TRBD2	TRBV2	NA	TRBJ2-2	TGTGCCAGCAGTGAGGCTAGCGGGAGTTTCGGGGAGCTGTTTTTT	CASSEASGSFGELFF
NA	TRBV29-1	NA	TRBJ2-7	TGCAGCGTTGTATTTCCGGGGGACCCCTACGAGCAGTACTTC	CSVVFPGDPYEQYF